This is a list of T cell receptor beta chains from one sample in a study of memory CD4+ T cells and cytomegalovirus serostatus. The data were produced by immunoSEQ multiplex PCR, yet TCRdb's version contains in-frame clones alone and is incomplete. The table records around 25,000 clones, 75% of them present only once. Sequenced material: memory CD4+ T cells from blood. These receptor sequences come from an adult in good health and CMV-seronegative. Both conserved end residues are part of each CDR3. The D gene is left open where the match is weak. Only part of the rows carry a size: once, few, many, or a class if the clone is expanded.

>.|.|TRBV4-2|TRBJ2-6
CASVRYKGYSRANVLTF
TGTGCCAGCGTGCGATATAAAGGTTACAGTCGGGCCAACGTCCTGACTTTC
>few|TRBD2|TRBV5-6|TRBJ2-1
CASRLVASGHNEQFF
TGTGCCAGCAGACTGGTAGCTAGCGGGCACAATGAGCAGTTCTTC
>.|.|TRBV11-2|TRBJ2-7
CASSLAASSFREQYF
TGTGCCAGCAGCTTAGCGGCTAGTAGTTTTCGCGAGCAGTACTTC
>.|TRBD2|TRBV7-2|TRBJ2-2
CASSWGAGGLTGELFF
TGTGCCAGCAGCTGGGGCGCGGGAGGGTTGACCGGGGAGCTGTTTTTT
>.|TRBD1|TRBV29-1|TRBJ2-7
CSVDGVGGVEQYF
TGCAGCGTTGATGGGGTAGGGGGCGTGGAGCAGTACTTC
>.|.|TRBV29-1|TRBJ2-5
CSVAVETQYF
TGCAGCGTTGCGGTCGAGACCCAGTACTTC
>.|TRBD2|TRBV5-1|TRBJ2-1
CASSLGTSGNNEQFF
TGCGCCAGCAGCTTAGGGACTAGCGGGAACAATGAGCAGTTCTTC
>.|TRBD2|TRBV27|TRBJ2-1
CASSAKREGRNEQFF
TGTGCCAGCAGTGCTAAGCGGGAGGGCCGGAATGAGCAGTTCTTC
>once|.|TRBV6-1|TRBJ1-5
CASSESNRAQPQHF
TGTGCCAGCAGTGAAAGTAACCGGGCTCAGCCCCAGCATTTT
>.|TRBD1|TRBV5-4|TRBJ1-1
CASSPGGGNTEAFF
TGTGCCAGCAGCCCAGGGGGTGGGAACACTGAAGCTTTCTTT
>few|TRBD1|TRBV7-3|TRBJ2-2
CASRLGTGATGELFF
TGTGCCAGCAGATTGGGGACAGGGGCCACCGGGGAGCTGTTTTTT
>.|.|TRBV11-2|TRBJ1-4
CASVEQRGEKLFF
TGTGCCAGCGTAGAACAGAGGGGGGAAAAACTGTTTTTT
>.|.|TRBV18|TRBJ1-1
CASSPSRGVYTEAFF
TGTGCCAGCTCACCGTCCAGGGGCGTCTACACTGAAGCTTTCTTT
>.|.|TRBV7-8|TRBJ1-2
CASSPPTETGYTF
TGTGCCAGCAGCCCCCCGACAGAGACTGGCTACACCTTC
>.|.|TRBV5-4|TRBJ1-6
CASSLVQGFNSPLHF
TGTGCCAGCAGCTTGGTCCAGGGGTTTAATTCACCCCTCCACTTT
>few|TRBD1|TRBV7-9|TRBJ1-6
CASSGQGISSPLHF
TGTGCCAGCAGTGGACAGGGGATAAGCTCACCCCTCCACTTT
>.|TRBD2|TRBV5-1|TRBJ2-7
CASSFASGQIYEQYF
TGCGCCAGCAGCTTTGCTAGCGGGCAGATCTACGAGCAGTACTTC
>.|.|TRBV11-2|TRBJ1-2
CASSPSGGTYGYTF
TGTGCCAGCAGCCCTTCGGGGGGTACCTATGGCTACACCTTC
>once|TRBD2|TRBV4-2|TRBJ2-5
CASSHPGGPGETQYF
TGTGCCAGCAGCCATCCGGGGGGGCCGGGAGAGACCCAGTACTTC
>.|.|TRBV18|TRBJ2-7
CASSPQGFEQYF
TGTGCCAGCTCACCGCAGGGTTTTGAGCAGTACTTC
>.|.|TRBV29-1|TRBJ1-3
CSVETGAGNTIYF
TGCAGCGTTGAGACTGGGGCCGGAAACACCATATATTTT
>once|.|TRBV5-6|TRBJ2-7
CASSLAYEQYF
TGTGCCAGCAGCTTGGCCTACGAGCAGTACTTC
>.|.|TRBV5-6|TRBJ2-7
CASSLEGGYAQYF
TGTGCCAGCAGCTTGGAGGGGGGCTACGCGCAGTACTTC
>medium-sized|.|TRBV28|TRBJ1-1
CASSLVAREAFF
TGTGCCAGCAGTTTAGTAGCCAGGGAAGCTTTCTTT
>.|.|TRBV10-3|TRBJ2-3
CAISQTDTQYF
TGTGCCATCAGTCAAACAGATACGCAGTATTTT
>.|.|TRBV7-2|TRBJ1-1
CASRTSQGSTEAFF
TGTGCCAGCAGGACATCACAGGGTAGCACTGAAGCTTTCTTT